The present T cell receptor beta chain was sequenced within a study of T-cell memory formation after mild COVID-19. TCRdb called the 5' RACE reads again in MiXCR, with one record for every CDR3 protein. The sample records roughly 600,000 distinct CDR3 sequences, roughly 17% being singletons. The CDR3 covers 14 residues. CDR1 and CDR2 (germline): SEHNR, FQNEAQ (reference sequence). The V end was cut by 1 base, the J end by 3 bases, with 10 bases between. This rearrangement joins TRBV7-9 to TRBJ2-7; D gene ambiguous. This sequence was found in an adult woman who had mild COVID-19 (a few samples of this study predate the infection). Cell type and time point are not known. Sequenced sample: PBMCs or a T cell subset sorted from them (not recorded which). As DNA, the CDR3 is TGTGCCAGCAGCTTAGTTCCAGTAGACTACGAGCAGTACTTC. Its protein is CASSLVPVDYEQYF.